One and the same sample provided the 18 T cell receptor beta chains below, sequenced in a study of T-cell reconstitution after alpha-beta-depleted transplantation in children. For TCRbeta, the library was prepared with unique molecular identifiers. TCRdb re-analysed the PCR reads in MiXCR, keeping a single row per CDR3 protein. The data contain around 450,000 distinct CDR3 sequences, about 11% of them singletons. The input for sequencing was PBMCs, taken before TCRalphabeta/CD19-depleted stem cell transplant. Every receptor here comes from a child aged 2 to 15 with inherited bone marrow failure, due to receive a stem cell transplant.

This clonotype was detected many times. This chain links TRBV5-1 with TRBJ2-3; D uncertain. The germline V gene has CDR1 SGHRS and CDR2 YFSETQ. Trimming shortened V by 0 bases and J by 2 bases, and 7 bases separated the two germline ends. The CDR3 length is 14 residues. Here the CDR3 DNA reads TGCGCCAGCAGCTTGGGGGTAGACACAGATACGCAGTATTTT. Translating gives CASSLGVDTDTQYF.

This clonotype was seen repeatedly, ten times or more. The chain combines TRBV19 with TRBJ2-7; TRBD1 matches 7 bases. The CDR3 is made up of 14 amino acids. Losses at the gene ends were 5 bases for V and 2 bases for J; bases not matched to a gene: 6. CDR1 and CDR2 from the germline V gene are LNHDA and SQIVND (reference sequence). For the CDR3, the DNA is TGTGCCAGTAGTCGAAACAGGGGAACCTACGAGCAGTACTTC. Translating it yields CASSRNRGTYEQYF.

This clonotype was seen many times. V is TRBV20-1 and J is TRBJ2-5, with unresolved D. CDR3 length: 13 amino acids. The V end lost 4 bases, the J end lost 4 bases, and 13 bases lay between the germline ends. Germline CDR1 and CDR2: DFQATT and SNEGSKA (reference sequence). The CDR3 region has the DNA TGCAGTGCTACGACCCACTCGGGAGAGACCCAGTACTTC. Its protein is CSATTHSGETQYF.

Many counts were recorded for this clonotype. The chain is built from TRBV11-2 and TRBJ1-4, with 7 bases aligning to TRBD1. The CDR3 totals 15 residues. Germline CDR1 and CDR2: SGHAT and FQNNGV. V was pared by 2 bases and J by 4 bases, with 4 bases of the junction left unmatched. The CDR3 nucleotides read TGTGCCAGCAGCTTAATGGCAGGGGGTAATGAAAAACTGTTTTTT. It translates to CASSLMAGGNEKLFF.

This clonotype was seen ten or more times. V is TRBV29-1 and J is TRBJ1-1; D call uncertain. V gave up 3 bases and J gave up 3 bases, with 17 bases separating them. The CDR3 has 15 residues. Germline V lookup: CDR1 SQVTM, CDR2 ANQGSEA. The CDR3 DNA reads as TGCAGCGTTGATTCGTTTTTGCCACTGGACACTGAAGCTTTCTTT. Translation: CSVDSFLPLDTEAFF.

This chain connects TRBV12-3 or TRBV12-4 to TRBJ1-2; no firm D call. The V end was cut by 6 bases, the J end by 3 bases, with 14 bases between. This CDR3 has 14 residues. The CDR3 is CASRPRESDYGYTF. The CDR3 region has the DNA TGTGCCAGCAGACCTAGGGAGTCGGACTATGGCTACACCTTC.

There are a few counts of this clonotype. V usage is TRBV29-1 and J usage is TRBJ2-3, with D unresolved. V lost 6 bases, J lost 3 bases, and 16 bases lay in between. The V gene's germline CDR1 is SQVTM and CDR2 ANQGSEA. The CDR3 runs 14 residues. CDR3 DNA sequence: TGCAGCGTCGTCGGCTCATGGGATACAGATACGCAGTATTTT. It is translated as CSVVGSWDTDTQYF.

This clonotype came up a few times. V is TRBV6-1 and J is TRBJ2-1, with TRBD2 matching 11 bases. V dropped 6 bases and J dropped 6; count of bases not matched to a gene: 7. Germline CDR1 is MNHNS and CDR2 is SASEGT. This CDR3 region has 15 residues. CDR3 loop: CASSSTGLAGNEQFF. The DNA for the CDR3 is TGTGCCAGCAGCTCCACTGGACTAGCGGGCAATGAGCAGTTCTTC.

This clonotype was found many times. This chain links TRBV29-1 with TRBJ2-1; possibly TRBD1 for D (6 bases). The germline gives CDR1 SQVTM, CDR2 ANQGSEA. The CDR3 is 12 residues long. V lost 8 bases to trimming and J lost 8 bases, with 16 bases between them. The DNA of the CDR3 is TGCAGCTACCGGGACAACAAAGATGAGCAGTTCTTC. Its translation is CSYRDNKDEQFF.

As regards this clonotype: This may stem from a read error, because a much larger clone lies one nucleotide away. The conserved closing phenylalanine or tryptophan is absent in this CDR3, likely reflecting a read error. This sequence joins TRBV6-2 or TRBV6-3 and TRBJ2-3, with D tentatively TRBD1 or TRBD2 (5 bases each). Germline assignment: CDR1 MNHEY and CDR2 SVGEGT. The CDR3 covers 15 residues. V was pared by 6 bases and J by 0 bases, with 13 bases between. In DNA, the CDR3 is TGTGCCAGCAGCCAGGGACCCCGGAGCACAGATACGCAGTATTCT. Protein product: CASSQGPRSTDTQYS.

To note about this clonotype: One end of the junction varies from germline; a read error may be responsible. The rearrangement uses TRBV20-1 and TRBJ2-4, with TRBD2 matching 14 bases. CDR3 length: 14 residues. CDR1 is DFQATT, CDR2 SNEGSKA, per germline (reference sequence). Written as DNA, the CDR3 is TGCAGTGCTGTAGGGACTAGCGGGAGAAACATTCAGAACTTC. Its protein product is CSAVGTSGRNIQNF.

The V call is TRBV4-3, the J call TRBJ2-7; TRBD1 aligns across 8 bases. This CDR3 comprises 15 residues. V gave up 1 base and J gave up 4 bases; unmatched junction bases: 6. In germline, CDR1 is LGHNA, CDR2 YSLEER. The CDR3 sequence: CASSQGQGRTYEQYF. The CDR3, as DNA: TGCGCCAGCAGCCAAGGACAGGGGCGAACTTACGAGCAGTACTTC.

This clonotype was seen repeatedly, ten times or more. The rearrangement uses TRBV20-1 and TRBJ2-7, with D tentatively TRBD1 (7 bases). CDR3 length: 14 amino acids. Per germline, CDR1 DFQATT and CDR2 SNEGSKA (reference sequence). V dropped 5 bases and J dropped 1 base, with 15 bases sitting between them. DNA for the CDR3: TGCAGTGCTGACAGGGTACGGGGGTCCTACGAGCAGTACTTC. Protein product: CSADRVRGSYEQYF.

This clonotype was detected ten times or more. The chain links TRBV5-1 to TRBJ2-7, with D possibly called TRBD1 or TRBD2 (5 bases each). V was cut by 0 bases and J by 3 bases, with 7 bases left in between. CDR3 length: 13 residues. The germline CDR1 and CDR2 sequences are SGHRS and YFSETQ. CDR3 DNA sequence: TGCGCCAGCAGCTTGGGGGACGACTACGAGCAGTACTTC. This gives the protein CASSLGDDYEQYF.

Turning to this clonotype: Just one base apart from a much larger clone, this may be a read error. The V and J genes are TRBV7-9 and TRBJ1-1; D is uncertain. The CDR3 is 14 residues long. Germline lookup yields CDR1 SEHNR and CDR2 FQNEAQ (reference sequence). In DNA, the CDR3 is TGTGCCAGCAGCTTAGCAGCGTCGAACACTGGAGCTTTCTTT. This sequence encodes CASSLAASNTGAFF.

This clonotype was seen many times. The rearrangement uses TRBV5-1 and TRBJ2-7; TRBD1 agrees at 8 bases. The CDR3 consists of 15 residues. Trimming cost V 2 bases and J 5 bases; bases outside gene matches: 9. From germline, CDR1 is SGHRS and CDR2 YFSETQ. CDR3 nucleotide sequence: TGCGCCAGCAGCTTAACCGGGACAGGCGGCCACGAGCAGTACTTC. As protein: CASSLTGTGGHEQYF.

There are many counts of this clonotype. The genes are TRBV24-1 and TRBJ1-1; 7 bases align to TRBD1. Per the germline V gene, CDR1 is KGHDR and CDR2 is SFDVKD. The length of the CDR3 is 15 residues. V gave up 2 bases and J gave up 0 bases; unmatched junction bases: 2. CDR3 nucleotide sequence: TGTGCCACCAGTGATTCCGGGACAGTGAACACTGAAGCTTTCTTT. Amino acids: CATSDSGTVNTEAFF.

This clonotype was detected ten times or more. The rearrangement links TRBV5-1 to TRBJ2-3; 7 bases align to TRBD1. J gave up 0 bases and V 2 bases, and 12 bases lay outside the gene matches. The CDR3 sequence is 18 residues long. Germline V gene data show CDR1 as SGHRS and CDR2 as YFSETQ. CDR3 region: CASSLKRDSYSSTDTQYF. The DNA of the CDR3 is TGCGCCAGCAGCTTAAAACGGGACAGTTACTCTAGCACAGATACGCAGTATTTT.